This entry concerns a single T cell receptor (beta chain). As yet, its antigen is unknown. Germline CDR1 and CDR2: MNHEY and SVGAGI. V lost 0 bases, J lost 7 bases, and 13 bases lay in between. This CDR3 spans 15 amino acids. This sample is part of a study of CD8+ T cells in alopecia areata. About the research overall: Among treated patients, oral tofacitinib was administered at 5 to 10 mg twice daily. Percentage of affected scalp area was the basis on which treated patients' severity was scored. Study observations and caveats: Tofacitinib yielded significantly lower scalp clonality and fewer expanded CD8+ clones among the top 100. Researchers reported that TCR sharing among patients proved less clear than in mice, possibly HLA-linked.

The treatment here: oral pan-JAK inhibitor, 5-10 mg twice daily. TCR sequencing used cDNA made by reverse transcription of extracted RNA. TCRdb's copy holds only in-frame clones and misses some; the assay was immunoSEQ multiplex PCR. Of about 100,000 clones in the sample, 55% to 75% were seen once. Here the sequenced sample was CD8+ T cells sorted from blood, taken between weeks 55 and 65, from a patient treated with tofacitinib. The chain is built from TRBV6-5 and TRBJ2-1; possible D gene TRBD2, 7 bases. The sequence was collected from a human donor with alopecia areata. CDR3: CASSYSPGEGNEQFF. CDR3 bases: TGTGCCAGCAGTTACTCGCCAGGGGAGGGGAATGAGCAGTTCTTC.